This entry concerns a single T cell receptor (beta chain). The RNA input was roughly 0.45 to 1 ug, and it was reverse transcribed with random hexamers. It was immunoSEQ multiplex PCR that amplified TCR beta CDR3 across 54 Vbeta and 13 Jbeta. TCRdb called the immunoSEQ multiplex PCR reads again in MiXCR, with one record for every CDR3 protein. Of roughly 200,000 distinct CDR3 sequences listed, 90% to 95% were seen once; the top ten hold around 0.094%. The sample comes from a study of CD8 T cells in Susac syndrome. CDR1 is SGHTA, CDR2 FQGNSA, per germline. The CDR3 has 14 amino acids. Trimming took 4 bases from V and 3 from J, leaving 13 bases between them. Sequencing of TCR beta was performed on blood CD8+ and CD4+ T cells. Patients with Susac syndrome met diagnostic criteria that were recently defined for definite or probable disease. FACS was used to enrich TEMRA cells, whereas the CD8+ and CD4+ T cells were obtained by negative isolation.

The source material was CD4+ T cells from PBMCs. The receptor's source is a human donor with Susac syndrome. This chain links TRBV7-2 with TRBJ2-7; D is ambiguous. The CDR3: CASSSRYDGYEQYF. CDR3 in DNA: TGTGCCAGCAGCTCGAGATATGACGGCTACGAGCAGTACTTC.